These T cell receptor beta chains were read from a single sample in a study of cytomegalovirus exposure and HLA in healthy donors. Repertoires were generated with immunoSEQ multiplex PCR, while TCRdb's copy carries only in-frame clones and drops some. The sample gives about 190,000 clones, under 85% of which show up once; 1.6% is in the top ten. The sequencing input was PBMCs. Receptor source: a woman under 30 in good health and CMV-seronegative. Each CDR3 is given with its conserved first and last residue. Each record gives: CDR3 protein, CDR3 DNA, D gene, clone size, J gene, V gene. D genes are given only for firm matches. The size entry is marked missing in some rows and otherwise reads once, few, many or a size class.

CDR3: CASSLSHSLQRVAYEQYF; DNA: TGTGCCAGCAGCTTATCCCATTCGTTGCAGCGGGTAGCCTACGAGCAGTACTTC; D: .; size: .; J: TRBJ2-7; V: TRBV7-2
CDR3: CASSLDSNQPQHF; DNA: TGTGCCAGCAGCTTAGACAGTAATCAGCCCCAGCATTTT; D: .; size: few; J: TRBJ1-5; V: TRBV7-7
CDR3: CASSPQRGASSNYGYTF; DNA: TGTGCCAGTAGTCCCCAGCGGGGGGCTTCATCTAACTATGGCTACACCTTC; D: .; size: .; J: TRBJ1-2; V: TRBV19
CDR3: CASSPSRERGYTF; DNA: TGTGCCAGCTCACCATCAAGGGAGCGGGGCTACACCTTC; D: .; size: few; J: TRBJ1-2; V: TRBV18
CDR3: CSVETGMSNQPQHF; DNA: TGCAGCGTAGAAACAGGGATGAGCAATCAGCCCCAGCATTTT; D: .; size: few; J: TRBJ1-5; V: TRBV29-1
CDR3: CASSSPSGVPGPNTEAFF; DNA: TGTGCCAGCAGCTCCCCGAGCGGGGTCCCGGGGCCCAACACTGAAGCTTTCTTT; D: .; size: .; J: TRBJ1-1; V: TRBV7-2
CDR3: CASSEQQGFGMPGELFF; DNA: TGTGCCAGCAGTGAACAACAGGGATTCGGGATGCCCGGGGAGCTGTTTTTT; D: .; size: few; J: TRBJ2-2; V: TRBV25-1
CDR3: CASLPGFSYEQYF; DNA: TGCGCCAGCCTTCCAGGCTTCTCCTACGAGCAGTACTTC; D: .; size: .; J: TRBJ2-7; V: TRBV5-1
CDR3: CASSPPTSGNSYEQYF; DNA: TGTGCCAGCTCACCTCCGACTAGCGGGAACTCCTACGAGCAGTACTTC; D: TRBD2; size: .; J: TRBJ2-7; V: TRBV18
CDR3: CASSPGGSYGYTF; DNA: TGTGCCAGCAGTCCAGGGGGCAGCTACGGCTACACCTTC; D: TRBD1; size: .; J: TRBJ1-2; V: TRBV27
CDR3: CASSSPRGAYEQYF; DNA: TGTGCCAGCAGCTCCCCCAGGGGCGCTTACGAGCAGTACTTC; D: .; size: .; J: TRBJ2-7; V: TRBV11-2
CDR3: CASSQVAGYSNQPQHF; DNA: TGCGCCAGCAGCCAAGTAGCCGGTTACAGCAATCAGCCCCAGCATTTT; D: .; size: .; J: TRBJ1-5; V: TRBV4-1
CDR3: CASNPRTDNEQFF; DNA: TGTGCCAGCAACCCAAGGACAGACAATGAGCAGTTCTTC; D: .; size: .; J: TRBJ2-1; V: TRBV6-6
CDR3: CASSSRSGAWTEAFF; DNA: TGTGCCAGCAGTTCCCGTTCAGGGGCCTGGACTGAAGCTTTCTTT; D: .; size: once; J: TRBJ1-1; V: TRBV27
CDR3: CASSLRDRGSGANVLTF; DNA: TGTGCCAGCTCACTAAGGGACAGGGGCTCTGGGGCCAACGTCCTGACTTTC; D: TRBD1; size: .; J: TRBJ2-6; V: TRBV18
CDR3: CASSQGGRGGRQETQYF; DNA: TGTGCCAGCAGCCAAGGGGGACGGGGGGGCCGGCAAGAGACCCAGTACTTC; D: TRBD2; size: .; J: TRBJ2-5; V: TRBV14
CDR3: CASSYGTGTAYNEQFF; DNA: TGTGCCAGCAGTTACGGTACCGGGACAGCCTACAATGAGCAGTTCTTC; D: TRBD1; size: .; J: TRBJ2-1; V: TRBV6-5
CDR3: CASSLGGISYEQYF; DNA: TGTGCCAGCAGCTTAGGAGGGATTTCCTACGAGCAGTACTTC; D: .; size: .; J: TRBJ2-7; V: TRBV7-9
CDR3: CASSTRTGELFF; DNA: TGTGCCAGCAGCACACGCACCGGGGAGCTGTTTTTT; D: .; size: .; J: TRBJ2-2; V: TRBV9
CDR3: CASSWQGSSSYNEQFF; DNA: TGTGCCAGCAGTTGGCAGGGGTCGAGCTCCTACAATGAGCAGTTCTTC; D: .; size: once; J: TRBJ2-1; V: TRBV11-3
CDR3: CASSLGGRGTDTQYF; DNA: TGTGCCAGCTCCCTAGGGGGCAGGGGCACAGATACGCAGTATTTT; D: TRBD1; size: .; J: TRBJ2-3; V: TRBV25-1
CDR3: CASSRSAAGTGTSPLHF; DNA: TGTGCCAGCAGCCGCTCTGCTGCCGGGACAGGGACTTCACCCCTCCACTTT; D: TRBD1; size: .; J: TRBJ1-6; V: TRBV5-4
CDR3: CASSTQGYTEAFF; DNA: TGTGCCAGTAGTACACAGGGCTACACTGAAGCTTTCTTT; D: .; size: .; J: TRBJ1-1; V: TRBV19
CDR3: CASSPIGQGESEAFF; DNA: TGTGCCAGCTCACCCATTGGACAGGGCGAGTCTGAAGCTTTCTTT; D: TRBD1; size: few; J: TRBJ1-1; V: TRBV18
CDR3: CASSQGGQSNEQFF; DNA: TGTGCCAGCAGCCAAGGGGGACAATCCAATGAGCAGTTCTTC; D: .; size: .; J: TRBJ2-1; V: TRBV7-3
CDR3: CASTSFGGHAGELFF; DNA: TGTGCCAGCACCTCCTTCGGGGGGCATGCCGGGGAGCTGTTTTTT; D: .; size: .; J: TRBJ2-2; V: TRBV7-9
CDR3: CASSLGLAVSYEQYF; DNA: TGTGCCAGCAGTTTAGGGCTAGCGGTATCCTACGAGCAGTACTTC; D: TRBD2; size: .; J: TRBJ2-7; V: TRBV28
CDR3: CASSPPREPETQYF; DNA: TGTGCCAGCAGCCCCCCCCGGGAGCCGGAGACCCAGTACTTC; D: .; size: .; J: TRBJ2-5; V: TRBV7-9
CDR3: CASSMAGFEQFF; DNA: TGTGCCAGTAGTATGGCAGGTTTTGAGCAGTTCTTC; D: .; size: .; J: TRBJ2-1; V: TRBV19
CDR3: CATSLNSGRNSPLHF; DNA: TGTGCCACCAGCCTTAATTCGGGTCGGAATTCACCCCTCCACTTT; D: .; size: .; J: TRBJ1-6; V: TRBV15
CDR3: CASSPAADTQYF; DNA: TGTGCCAGCAGCCCAGCGGCAGATACGCAGTATTTT; D: .; size: once; J: TRBJ2-3; V: TRBV7-6
CDR3: CASSPLYVDSPNQPQHF; DNA: TGTGCCAGCTCCCCCCTCTACGTAGACAGTCCAAATCAGCCCCAGCATTTT; D: .; size: .; J: TRBJ1-5; V: TRBV18
CDR3: CASSDTGSRLSSEQYF; DNA: TGTGCCAGCAGTGATACAGGGTCCCGGTTAAGTTCCGAGCAGTACTTC; D: .; size: .; J: TRBJ2-7; V: TRBV25-1